This TCR beta chain stems from a study of glioma-infiltrating T cells after dendritic cell vaccination (dated by TCRdb to 2015 to 2016). At the level of the whole study: Of the approximately 15 glioblastoma patients in the cohort, all drawn from Phase I and II dendritic cell vaccination trials, 9 were newly diagnosed and 6 had recurrent disease. Each patient got three intradermal injections of the dendritic cell vaccine, spaced at biweekly intervals, in the arm below the axilla. Between about 2003 and 2012, patients were given autologous tumor lysate-pulsed dendritic cell vaccination. In glioblastoma patients vaccinated with dendritic cells, deep sequencing of TCR beta CDR3 regions served to measure tumor-infiltrating lymphocyte content and to compare repertoires between tumor and blood. Survival after dendritic cell vaccination was correlated with TCR sequencing metrics such as TIL content and the overlap between tumor and blood repertoires. The vaccine consisted of monocyte-derived dendritic cells cultured about seven days with IL-4 and GM-CSF, then pulsed overnight with autologous tumor lysate.

Patients were selected on the basis of adequate residual fresh-frozen tumor tissue and more than two years of available survival data. Molecular status otherwise varied across the glioblastoma patients, but none of them carried an isocitrate dehydrogenase mutation. PBMC were collected before vaccination, two weeks after the third vaccination, and at tumor progression when it occurred. The Qiagen DNeasy Blood extraction Kit was used to extract genomic DNA. V is trimmed back by 2 bases and J by 6 bases, and the junction contains 7 bases that no gene match accounts for. From the cysteine up to the phenylalanine, the CDR3 has a length of 15 residues. Only the CDR3 DNA is retained, 45 bases long and in frame from the first base. CDR1 SGHNT and CDR2 YYREEE were looked up in the germline V gene (reference sequence). This clone was detected only a few times. The specificity of this receptor is unknown. No base qualities exist here, and no much larger clone lies one base off it.

Results the study describes overall, beyond this receptor: TCR clonality showed no direct relationship with survival, which suggests that a diverse polyclonal response may matter. The TCR overlap response model with three groups was called speculative and said to need prospective validation. The cohort was small and heterogeneous, few patients had complete blood and tumor sets, and even fewer had initial-recurrent tumor pairs. Longer time to progression and overall survival after dendritic cell vaccination were predicted by higher estimated pretreatment TIL content.

Using the immunoSEQ assay, TCRB CDR3 regions were amplified from approximately 2.1 micrograms of genomic DNA, or from all available DNA when less than that was on hand. The multiplex PCR relied on 60 forward primers for TCR V beta segments and 13 reverse primers for J beta segments. To estimate the number of reads per starting template, synthetic control templates were added to each sample at limiting dilution. Reads of 87 bp were generated by sequencing on the Illumina HiSeq System. Concerning the study's data processing: To remove PCR and sequencing errors, closely related sequences were merged with a nearest neighbor algorithm. TCR overlap was defined as the percentage of unique tumor TCR beta sequences that were also found in the peripheral blood of the same patient. TCRdb took over this immuneACCESS table, retaining in-frame rearrangements with V and J assigned. Such tables are incomplete; in checked studies, under half of the missing clones stem from an unresolved V gene, and the remainder is unexplained. That table is the source of V, J and clone size, and D and trimming were worked out from the DNA. The sample yields 85,000 to 95,000 clones; 80% to 90% were counted once. The ten largest clones add up to 15% to 19% of the sample.

Recombination connected TRBV5-4 to TRBJ2-1; TRBD1 fits 8 bases in the junction. This TCR derives from a human donor with glioblastoma. Sequencing was performed on blood, taken before dendritic cell vaccination. The CDR3 here reads CASSFGQGAVNEQFF. The DNA is TGTGCCAGCAGCTTCGGGCAGGGGGCGGTCAATGAGCAGTTCTTC.